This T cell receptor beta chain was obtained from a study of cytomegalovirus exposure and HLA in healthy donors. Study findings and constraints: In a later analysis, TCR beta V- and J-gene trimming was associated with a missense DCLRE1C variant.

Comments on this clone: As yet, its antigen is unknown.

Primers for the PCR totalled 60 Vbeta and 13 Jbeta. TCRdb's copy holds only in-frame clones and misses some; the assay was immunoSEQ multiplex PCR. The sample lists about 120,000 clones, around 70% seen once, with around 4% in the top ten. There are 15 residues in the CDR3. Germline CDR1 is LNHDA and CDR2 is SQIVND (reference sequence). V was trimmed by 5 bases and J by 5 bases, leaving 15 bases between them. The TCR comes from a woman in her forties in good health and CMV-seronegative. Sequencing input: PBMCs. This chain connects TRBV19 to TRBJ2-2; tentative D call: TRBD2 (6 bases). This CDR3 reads CASSVIAEVTGELFF. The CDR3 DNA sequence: TGTGCCAGTAGTGTAATAGCGGAGGTGACCGGGGAGCTGTTTTTT.